Shown below are 27 T cell receptor beta chains from a single sample sequenced in a study of blood T cell repertoires in COVID-19. The assay was immunoSEQ multiplex PCR, and TCRdb's table has in-frame clones only and misses some. The sample lists 140,000 or so clones; roughly 85% were seen once. The sequencing input was peripheral blood. These receptors were obtained from a man aged 50 to 60 with acute or convalescent COVID-19.

This clone has only a few counts. The chain combines TRBV6-6 with TRBJ1-5, with D maybe TRBD1 (5 bases). The V gene lost 6 bases and the J gene lost 9 bases, with 18 bases spanning the gap. CDR1 is MNHNY and CDR2 is SVGAGI in the germline V gene (reference sequence). The CDR3 has 14 residues. The CDR3 sequence is CASRTLDTVGPQHF. The CDR3 bases are TGTGCCAGCAGGACCCTGGACACAGTCGGGCCCCAGCATTTT.

The rearrangement uses TRBV5-5 and TRBJ1-2, with D maybe TRBD1 (5 bases). Germline V gene data show CDR1 as SGHKS and CDR2 as YYEKEE (reference sequence). Trimming cost V 2 bases and J 1 base, with 18 bases left between them. This CDR3 has 17 residues. The CDR3 reads CASSLREGRGGNYGYTF. CDR3 sequence (DNA): TGTGCCAGCAGCTTACGTGAGGGGAGGGGCGGTAACTATGGCTACACCTTC.

Only one count was recorded for this clone. This sequence joins TRBV29-1 and TRBJ2-5; a possible D gene is TRBD2 (5 bases). The germline V gene encodes CDR1 SQVTM and CDR2 ANQGSEA. With 3 bases removed from V and 5 bases from J, the gap between germline ends came to 10 bases. The CDR3 is 12 amino acids. The CDR3 DNA reads TGCAGCGTTGAGGGCCCGGGGGAGACCCAGTACTTC. It codes for CSVEGPGETQYF.

V usage is TRBV3-1 (or the pseudogene TRBV3-2) and J usage is TRBJ2-1; TRBD1 matches 7 bases. Trimming cost V 6 bases and J 5 bases; bases outside gene matches: 16. Germline V gene sequence: CDR1 LGHDT, CDR2 YNNKEL (reference sequence). The length of the CDR3 is 17 residues. The CDR3 region is CASRQHLGQVDDNEQFF. In DNA, the CDR3 is TGTGCCAGCAGGCAACACCTCGGACAGGTGGATGACAATGAGCAGTTCTTC.

In its sample, this clone was seen once. The chain links TRBV30 to TRBJ1-1, with D uncertain. CDR1 is GTSNPN, CDR2 SVGIG, per germline (reference sequence). There are 12 residues in the CDR3. V was pared by 7 bases and J by 10 bases, with 19 bases between. DNA of the CDR3: TGTGCCTCGAAGGAAGGGCCGACTAGAGCTTTCTTT. Translated: CASKEGPTRAFF. The entire variable domain, with the rest obtained from reference TRBV30 and TRBJ1-1, is as follows: SQTIHQWPATLVQPVGSPLSLECTVEGTSNPNLYWYRQAAGRGLQLLFYSVGIGQISSEVPQNLSASRPQDRQFILSSKKLLLSDSGFYLCASKEGPTRAFFGQGTRLTVV.

V usage is TRBV29-1 and J usage is TRBJ2-7, with D tentatively TRBD1 (7 bases). The germline gives CDR1 SQVTM, CDR2 ANQGSEA. V lost 4 bases to trimming and J lost 1 base, with 14 bases between them. This CDR3 comprises 14 residues. The CDR3 is CSVGAGGKSYEQYF. DNA of the CDR3: TGCAGCGTTGGAGCAGGGGGGAAATCCTACGAGCAGTACTTC.

The table lists this clone with a count of one. The chain recombines TRBV27 with TRBJ1-5; the match to TRBD1 covers 10 bases. This CDR3 has 15 residues. Trimming cost V 4 bases and J 3 bases; bases outside gene matches: 3. The V gene's germline CDR1 is MNHEY and CDR2 SMNVEV (reference sequence). Here the CDR3 reads CASSYGTGDNQPQHF. The CDR3 bases are TGTGCCAGCAGTTACGGGACAGGGGACAATCAGCCCCAGCATTTT.

This sequence joins TRBV12-3 or TRBV12-4 and TRBJ2-7; the D is unclear. Trimming left V 4 bases short and J 1 base short, with 2 bases between. CDR3 length equals 11 residues. The CDR3 loop reads CASSSSYEQYF. DNA of the CDR3: TGTGCCAGCAGTTCTTCCTACGAGCAGTACTTC.

Turning to this clone: Other nucleotide sequences from this sample produce the same CDR3. The chain is built from TRBV5-1 and TRBJ2-2, with D perhaps TRBD2 (5 bases). V was pared by 0 bases and J by 4 bases, with 10 bases between. Germline CDR1 reads SGHRS; CDR2 reads YFSETQ. This CDR3 is 15 amino acids long. The CDR3 loop is CASSLAGGSTGELFF. The CDR3 DNA reads as TGCGCCAGCAGCTTGGCTGGTGGGAGCACCGGGGAGCTGTTTTTT.

V gene TRBV5-4 combines with J gene TRBJ2-5; no definite D call. The CDR3 sequence is 13 residues long. The germline V gene has CDR1 SGHNT and CDR2 YYREEE (reference sequence). V lost 4 bases to trimming and J lost 3 bases, with 10 bases between them. The CDR3 sequence: CASSLASKETQYF. The CDR3 bases are TGTGCCAGCAGCCTCGCCAGTAAAGAGACCCAGTACTTC.

The chain combines TRBV6-2 or TRBV6-3 with TRBJ2-3; tentative D call: TRBD2 (6 bases). The CDR3 loop spans 14 amino acids. The germline V gene encodes CDR1 MNHEY and CDR2 SVGEGT. V lost 5 bases, J lost 1 base, and 10 bases lay in between. In DNA, the CDR3 is TGTGCCAGCAGTAATAGCGGCCGCACAGATACGCAGTATTTT. Encoded protein: CASSNSGRTDTQYF.

The gene calls are TRBV29-1 and TRBJ1-2; 7 bases match TRBD1. The CDR3 totals 13 residues. Germline V lookup: CDR1 SQVTM, CDR2 ANQGSEA. J lost 4 bases, V lost 3 bases, and 5 bases had no gene match. The CDR3 here is CSVDGPGGYGYTF. Written as DNA, the CDR3 is TGCAGCGTTGATGGGCCAGGGGGCTATGGCTACACCTTC. Supplemented by reference TRBV29-1 and TRBJ1-2, the full variable domain reads SAVISQKPSRDICQRGTSLTIQCQVDSQVTMMFWYRQQPGQSLTLIATANQGSEATYESGFVIDKFPISRPNLTFSTLTVSNMSPEDSSIYLCSVDGPGGYGYTFGSGTRLTVV.

This rearrangement joins TRBV3-1 (or the pseudogene TRBV3-2) to TRBJ2-7; D not certain. V lost 3 bases, J lost 5 bases, and 8 bases lay in between. Germline CDR1 is LGHDT and CDR2 is YNNKEL (reference sequence). CDR3 length: 12 residues. This CDR3 is CASSHTLHEQYF. The CDR3 nucleotides are TGTGCCAGCAGCCACACGCTACACGAGCAGTACTTC.

The chain joins TRBV6-6 to TRBJ1-5, with D hard to call. The V gene's germline CDR1 is MNHNY and CDR2 SVGAGI (reference sequence). CDR3 length: 12 residues. V was cut by 0 bases and J by 7 bases, with 4 bases left in between. CDR3 DNA sequence: TGTGCCAGCAGTTACTCGGAGCAGCCCCAGCATTTT. This encodes CASSYSEQPQHF.

The rearrangement joins TRBV27 to TRBJ1-1, with D hard to call. The CDR3 length is 18 residues. Germline V CDR1 and CDR2: MNHEY, SMNVEV (reference sequence). The V end was cut by 5 bases, the J end by 0 bases, with 22 bases between. CDR3 residues: CASSPIPWAGLMNTEAFF. The CDR3 nucleotides are TGTGCCAGCAGTCCGATCCCCTGGGCAGGCCTTATGAACACTGAAGCTTTCTTT.

The V and J genes are TRBV15 and TRBJ2-5; 7 nucleotides agree with TRBD2. Germline CDR1 reads LNHNV; CDR2 reads YYDKDF (reference sequence). The CDR3 has 16 amino acids. V lost 0 bases, J lost 0 bases, and 4 bases stayed unmatched. CDR3 sequence (DNA): TGTGCCACCAGCAGAGATGGAGCGGGGAACCAAGAGACCCAGTACTTC. Amino acid sequence: CATSRDGAGNQETQYF.

The rearrangement links TRBV7-8 to TRBJ1-6; 7 positions match TRBD1. CDR1 is SGHVS and CDR2 is FQNEAQ in the germline V gene. The junction had 2 bases not matched to a gene; V was cut back by 5 bases and J by 7 bases. The length of the CDR3 is 13 residues. CDR3 nucleotides: TGTGCCAGCAGCCCGGACAGGAATTCACCCCTCCACTTT. Translated: CASSPDRNSPLHF.

V is TRBV13 and J is TRBJ1-2, with TRBD1 matching over 11 bases. The J segment lost 4 bases and the V segment lost 4 bases, leaving 5 bases of the junction unmatched. CDR1 and CDR2 (germline): PRHDT, FYEKMQ (reference sequence). The CDR3 sequence is 15 residues long. CDR3 DNA sequence: TGTGCCAGCAGCTCGGACAGGGGGCTACGCTATGGCTACACCTTC. Residues: CASSSDRGLRYGYTF.

The chain couples TRBV24-1 to TRBJ2-3; 12 bases fit TRBD2. The V and J ends lost 8 bases and 5 bases, in that order; junction bases with no gene match: 7. The germline gives CDR1 KGHDR, CDR2 SFDVKD. This CDR3 contains 15 residues. This CDR3 reads CATTPTSGSQDTQYF. The CDR3 DNA reads TGTGCCACCACTCCGACTAGCGGGAGTCAAGATACGCAGTATTTT.

The rearrangement uses TRBV5-1 and TRBJ1-1; TRBD1 might be the D (6 bases). This CDR3 region has 14 residues. The germline CDR1 and CDR2 sequences are SGHRS and YFSETQ. With 1 base removed from V and 1 base from J, the gap between germline ends came to 8 bases. Here the CDR3 reads CASSLLGQNTEAFF. DNA for the CDR3: TGCGCCAGCAGCTTGTTGGGACAGAACACTGAAGCTTTCTTT. Full variable domain (missing parts from reference TRBV5-1 and TRBJ1-1): KAGVTQTPRYLIKTRGQQVTLSCSPISGHRSVSWYQQTPGQGLQFLFEYFSETQRNKGNFPGRFSGRQFSNSRSEMNVSTLELGDSALYLCASSLLGQNTEAFFGQGTRLTVV.

The V call is TRBV6-5, the J call TRBJ1-2, with 8 positions matching TRBD1. Trimming cost V 5 bases and J 4 bases; bases outside gene matches: 9. CDR3 length: 15 residues. Germline V lookup: CDR1 MNHEY, CDR2 SVGAGI. CDR3 sequence reads: CASSPDRGRSYGYTF. Here the CDR3 DNA reads TGTGCCAGCAGTCCAGACAGGGGCCGGAGCTATGGCTACACCTTC.

The chain employs TRBV2 and TRBJ1-2, with 10 bases that match TRBD1. The J segment lost 8 bases and the V segment lost 7 bases, leaving 13 bases of the junction unmatched. Germline lookup yields CDR1 SNHLY and CDR2 FYNNEI. This CDR3 has 15 residues. In DNA form, the CDR3 reads TGTGCCAGCACCAACCCGGGACAGGGGATTGTGGGCTACACCTTC. As protein: CASTNPGQGIVGYTF.

The gene calls are TRBV5-1 and TRBJ1-1, with TRBD1 matching over 7 bases. The CDR3 has 15 amino acids. V lost 0 bases and J lost 10; bases outside the gene matches: 12. Germline V gene lookup returns CDR1 SGHRS and CDR2 YFSETQ. This CDR3 reads CASSLADRERTGAFF. The DNA for the CDR3 is TGCGCCAGCAGCTTGGCTGACAGGGAACGAACCGGAGCTTTCTTT.

This chain uses TRBV7-6 with TRBJ2-6; D uncertain. V lost 7 bases to trimming and J lost 0 bases, with 7 bases between them. Germline assignment: CDR1 SGHVS and CDR2 FNYEAQ. The CDR3 is made up of 14 amino acids. CDR3 protein: CASNSHSGANVLTF. The CDR3 DNA reads as TGTGCCAGCAACAGCCACTCTGGGGCCAACGTCCTGACTTTC.

This chain connects TRBV7-8 to TRBJ1-2; 10 nucleotides line up with TRBD1. The CDR3 length is 15 residues. The J segment lost 4 bases and the V segment lost 5 bases, leaving 7 bases of the junction unmatched. Germline V CDR1 and CDR2: SGHVS, FQNEAQ. DNA for the CDR3: TGTGCCAGCAGCAAGGGACAGGGGATCGGCTATGGCTACACCTTC. Its protein is CASSKGQGIGYGYTF.

In the case of this clone: A much larger clonotype is one base distant, so this may be a read error. V gene TRBV18 combines with J gene TRBJ2-2, with TRBD1 matching over 8 bases. Trimming took 1 base from V and 6 from J; bases not matched to a gene: 4. CDR1 and CDR2 (germline): KGHSH, LQKENI. The CDR3 length is 15 residues. The CDR3 spells CASSPLGQDSGELFF. In nucleotides, the CDR3 is TGTGCCAGCTCACCACTGGGACAGGATTCCGGGGAGCTGTTTTTT. The complete variable domain, with remaining parts taken from reference TRBV18 and TRBJ2-2, reads NAGVMQNPRHLVRRRGQEARLRCSPMKGHSHVYWYRQLPEEGLKFMVYLQKENIIDESGMPKERFSAEFPKEGPSILRIQQVVRGDSAAYFCASSPLGQDSGELFFGEGSRLTVL.

This sequence joins TRBV18 and TRBJ1-1, with TRBD1 identical over 8 bases. The CDR3 contains 14 residues. Trimming cost V 4 bases and J 2 bases; bases outside gene matches: 3. Germline V gene data show CDR1 as KGHSH and CDR2 as LQKENI. The CDR3 reads CASSRTGPNTEAFF. The DNA of the CDR3 is TGTGCCAGCTCACGGACAGGGCCCAACACTGAAGCTTTCTTT.